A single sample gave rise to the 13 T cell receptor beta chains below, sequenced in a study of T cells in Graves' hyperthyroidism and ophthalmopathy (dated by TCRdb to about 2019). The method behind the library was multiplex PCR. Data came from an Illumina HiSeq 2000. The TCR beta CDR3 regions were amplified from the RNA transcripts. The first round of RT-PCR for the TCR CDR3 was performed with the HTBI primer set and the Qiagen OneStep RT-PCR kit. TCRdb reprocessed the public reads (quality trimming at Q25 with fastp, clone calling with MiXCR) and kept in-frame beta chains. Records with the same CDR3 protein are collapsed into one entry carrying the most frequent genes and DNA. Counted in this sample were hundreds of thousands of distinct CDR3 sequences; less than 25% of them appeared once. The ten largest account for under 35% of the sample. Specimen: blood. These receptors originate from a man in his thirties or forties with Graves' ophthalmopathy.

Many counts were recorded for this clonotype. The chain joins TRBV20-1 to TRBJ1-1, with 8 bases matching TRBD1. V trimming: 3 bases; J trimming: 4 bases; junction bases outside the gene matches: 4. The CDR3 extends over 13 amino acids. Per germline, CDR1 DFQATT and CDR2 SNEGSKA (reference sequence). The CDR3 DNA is TGCAGTGCTAGTGTCCAGGGGGCCACTGAAGCTTTCTTT. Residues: CSASVQGATEAFF.

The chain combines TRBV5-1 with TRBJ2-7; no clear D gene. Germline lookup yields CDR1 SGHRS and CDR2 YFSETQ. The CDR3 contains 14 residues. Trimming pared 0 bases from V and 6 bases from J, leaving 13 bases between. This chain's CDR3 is CASSLGRPSGEQYF. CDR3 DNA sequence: TGCGCCAGCAGCTTGGGTAGGCCCTCGGGCGAGCAGTACTTC.

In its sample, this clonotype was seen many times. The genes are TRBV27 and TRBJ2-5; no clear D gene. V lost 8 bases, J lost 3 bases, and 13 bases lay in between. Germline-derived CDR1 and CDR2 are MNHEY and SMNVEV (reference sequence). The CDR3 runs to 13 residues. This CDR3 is CASATGPKETQYF. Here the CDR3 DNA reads TGTGCCAGCGCAACCGGCCCGAAAGAGACCCAGTACTTC.

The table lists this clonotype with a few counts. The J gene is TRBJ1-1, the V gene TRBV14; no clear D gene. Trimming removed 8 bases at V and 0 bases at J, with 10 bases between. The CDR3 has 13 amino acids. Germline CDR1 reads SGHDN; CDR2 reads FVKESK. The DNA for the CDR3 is TGTGCCAGCTGTCGAGGGCTGAACACTGAAGCTTTCTTT. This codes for CASCRGLNTEAFF.

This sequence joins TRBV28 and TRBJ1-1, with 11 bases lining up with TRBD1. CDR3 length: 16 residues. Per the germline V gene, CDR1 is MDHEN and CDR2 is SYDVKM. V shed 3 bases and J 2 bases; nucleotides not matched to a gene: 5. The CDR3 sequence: CASSFWTGGVNTEAFF. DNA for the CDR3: TGTGCCAGCAGTTTTTGGACAGGGGGCGTCAACACTGAAGCTTTCTTT.

The DNA for the CDR3 is TGCAGTGCTAGAGATACGGCAGGGAGCACAGATACGCAGTATTTT. Its protein product is CSARDTAGSTDTQYF. The V gene is TRBV20-1, the J gene TRBJ2-3, with D perhaps TRBD1 (5 bases). Trimming stripped 0 bases from V and 0 bases from J, with 10 bases between. Germline V CDR1 and CDR2: DFQATT, SNEGSKA (reference sequence). CDR3 length: 15 residues.

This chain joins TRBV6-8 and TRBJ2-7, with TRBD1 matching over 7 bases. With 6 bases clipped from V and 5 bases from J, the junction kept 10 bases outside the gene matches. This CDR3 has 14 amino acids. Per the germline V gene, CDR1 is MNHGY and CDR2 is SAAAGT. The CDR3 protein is CASSLQGVRHEQYF. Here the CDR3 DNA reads TGTGCCAGCAGCCTTCAGGGGGTCCGCCACGAGCAGTACTTC.

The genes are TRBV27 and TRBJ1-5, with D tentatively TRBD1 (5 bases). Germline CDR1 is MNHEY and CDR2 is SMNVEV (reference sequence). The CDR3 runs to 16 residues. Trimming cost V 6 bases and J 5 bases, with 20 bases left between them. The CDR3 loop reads CASSAINLGPDQPQHF. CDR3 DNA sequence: TGTGCCAGCAGCGCGATTAATTTGGGGCCCGATCAGCCCCAGCATTTT.

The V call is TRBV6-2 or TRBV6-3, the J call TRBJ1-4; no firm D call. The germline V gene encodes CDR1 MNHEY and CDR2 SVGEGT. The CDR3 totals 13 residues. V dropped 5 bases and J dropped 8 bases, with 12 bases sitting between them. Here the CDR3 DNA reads TGTGCCAGCAGTCCGATCTCCGGGGAAAAACTGTTTTTT. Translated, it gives CASSPISGEKLFF.

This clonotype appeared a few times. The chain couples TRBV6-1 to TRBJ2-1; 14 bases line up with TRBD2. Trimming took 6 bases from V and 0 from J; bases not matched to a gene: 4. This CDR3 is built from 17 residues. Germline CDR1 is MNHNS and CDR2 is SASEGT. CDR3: CASSRGLAGDSYNEQFF. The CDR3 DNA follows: TGTGCCAGCAGCCGGGGACTAGCGGGGGACTCCTACAATGAGCAGTTCTTC.

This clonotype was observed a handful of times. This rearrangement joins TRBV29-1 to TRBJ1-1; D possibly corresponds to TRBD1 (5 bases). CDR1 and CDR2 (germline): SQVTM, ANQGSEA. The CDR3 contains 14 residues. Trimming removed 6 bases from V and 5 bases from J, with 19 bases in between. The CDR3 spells CSVRRLAGRTEAFF. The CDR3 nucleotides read TGCAGCGTACGGCGGCTCGCAGGGAGAACTGAAGCTTTCTTT.

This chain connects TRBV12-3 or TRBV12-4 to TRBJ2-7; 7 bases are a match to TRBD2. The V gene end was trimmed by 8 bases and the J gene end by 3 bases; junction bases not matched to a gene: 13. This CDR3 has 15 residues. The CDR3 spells CASQALAAKGYEQYF. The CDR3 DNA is TGTGCCAGCCAGGCCCTAGCGGCCAAAGGCTACGAGCAGTACTTC.

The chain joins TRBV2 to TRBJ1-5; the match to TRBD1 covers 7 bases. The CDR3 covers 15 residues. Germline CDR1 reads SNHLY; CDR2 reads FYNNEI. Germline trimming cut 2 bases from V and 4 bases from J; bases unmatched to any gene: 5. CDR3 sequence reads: CASSENSGGNQPQHF. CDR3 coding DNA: TGTGCCAGCAGTGAAAATTCAGGGGGGAATCAGCCCCAGCATTTT.